The 17 T cell receptor beta chains in this list originate from one sample, sequenced in a study of CD8+CD57+ T cells in acquired aplastic anemia. By flow cytometry, patients selected for sequencing had shown an expansion of CD8+CD57+ cells. Genomic DNA, serving as template, underwent TCR beta VDJ and CDR3 profiling. TCRdb independently ran MiXCR on the reads; one entry per CDR3 protein. The profile shows about 160,000 distinct CDR3 sequences, over 40% of them singletons. The specimen sequenced was sorted CD4+, CD8+, or CD8+CD57+ T cells (not recorded which) from PBMCs. These receptor sequences come from a human donor with aplastic anemia.

The chain carries TRBV10-1 and TRBJ1-2; D is perhaps TRBD1 (6 bases). V was cut by 0 bases and J by 5 bases, with 10 bases left in between. The V gene's germline CDR1 is WNHNN and CDR2 SYGVQD (reference sequence). CDR3 length: 14 residues. The CDR3 sequence: CASSESRDKYGYTF. CDR3 in DNA: TGCGCCAGCAGTGAGTCACGGGACAAGTATGGCTACACCTTC.

This sequence joins TRBV6-1 and TRBJ1-3; the D gene is possibly TRBD1 (6 bases). The CDR3 contains 17 residues. CDR1 is MNHNS, CDR2 SASEGT, per germline. The V end was cut by 3 bases, the J end by 3 bases, with 18 bases between. Written as DNA, the CDR3 is TGTGCCAGCAGTGAGCGCCCGGGACACCGGGGTGGAAACACCATATATTTT. It translates to CASSERPGHRGGNTIYF.

The chain has TRBV20-1 and TRBJ2-5, with TRBD2 matching over 7 bases. Germline CDR1 and CDR2: DFQATT and SNEGSKA (reference sequence). V shed 4 bases and J 1 base; nucleotides not matched to a gene: 6. This CDR3 spans 14 amino acids. The CDR3: CSATERGAQETQYF. For the CDR3, the DNA is TGCAGTGCTACGGAGCGGGGCGCCCAAGAGACCCAGTACTTC.

The chain links TRBV10-3 to TRBJ2-2; 8 nucleotides match TRBD1. Unmatched junction bases numbered 3, after V lost 7 bases and J lost 5 bases. The CDR3 runs 13 residues. Germline CDR1 ENHRY, CDR2 SYGVKD. The CDR3 coding sequence is TGTGCCATCACGCGGACAGGGACCGGGGAGCTGTTTTTT. Amino acids: CAITRTGTGELFF.

Many counts were recorded for this clonotype. The chain combines TRBV6-1 with TRBJ1-5; 10 bases fit TRBD1. V was pared by 8 bases and J by 7 bases, with 11 bases of the junction left unmatched. Germline loops: CDR1 MNHNS, CDR2 SASEGT. CDR3 length: 15 residues. CDR3 sequence (DNA): TGTGCCAGCCTTAATCCGGGACAGGGGATGCAGCCCCAGCATTTT. It is translated as CASLNPGQGMQPQHF.

This clonotype has at least ten counts. J is TRBJ2-3 and V is TRBV14; 13 positions match TRBD2. Germline CDR1 reads SGHDN; CDR2 reads FVKESK. With V trimmed by 5 bases and J by 6 bases, 8 bases remained unmatched. The CDR3 extends over 16 amino acids. The chain's CDR3 is CASSLGLAGSKDTQYF. Here the CDR3 DNA reads TGTGCCAGCAGCTTGGGACTAGCGGGATCTAAGGATACGCAGTATTTT.

This clonotype was detected ten times or more. The V gene is TRBV12-3 or TRBV12-4, the J gene TRBJ1-2, with a possible D match to TRBD1 (6 bases). V shed 4 bases and J shed 5 bases, with 11 bases lying between them. The CDR3 runs to 13 residues. The CDR3 reads CASSSRGGYGYTF. In DNA form, the CDR3 reads TGTGCCAGCAGTTCCAGGGGAGGGTATGGCTACACCTTC.

The chain combines TRBV5-4 with TRBJ1-2; no definite D call. The CDR3 contains 16 residues. The V end lost 0 bases, the J end lost 5 bases, and 17 bases lay between the germline ends. Germline CDR1 SGHNT, CDR2 YYREEE (reference sequence). CDR3: CASSLEAGSFSYGYTF. In DNA form, the CDR3 reads TGTGCCAGCAGCTTGGAAGCGGGCAGTTTCTCTTATGGCTACACCTTC.

This chain joins TRBV5-1 and TRBJ2-7; tentatively, D is TRBD2 (7 bases). Germline V CDR1 and CDR2: SGHRS, YFSETQ. The CDR3 totals 16 residues. V lost 0 bases, J lost 3 bases, and 16 bases lay in between. DNA for the CDR3: TGCGCCAGCAGCTTGGCCGGGGGGACATCGCTCTACGAGCAGTACTTC. Translated: CASSLAGGTSLYEQYF.

Worth noting for this clonotype: A read error is possible here, since a much larger clone lies one base away. The chain combines TRBV12-3 or TRBV12-4 with TRBJ1-2; 7 nucleotides align to TRBD1. Trimming cost V 8 bases and J 2 bases; bases outside gene matches: 11. This CDR3 has 15 residues. The CDR3 region is CASGPSGGTNYGYTF. The CDR3 DNA is TGTGCCAGCGGGCCTTCAGGGGGAACCAACTATGGCTACACCTTC.

This clonotype counts as medium-sized. The chain joins TRBV24-1 to TRBJ1-1, with 7 nucleotides matching TRBD1. CDR1 is KGHDR and CDR2 is SFDVKD in the germline V gene. Trimming cost V 4 bases and J 9 bases; bases outside gene matches: 7. This CDR3 spans 13 amino acids. CDR3: CATSELTTGKAFF. In nucleotides, the CDR3 is TGTGCCACCAGTGAGCTCACGACAGGGAAAGCTTTCTTT.

The rearrangement uses TRBV20-1 and TRBJ1-2; D is unresolved. Germline CDR1 and CDR2: DFQATT and SNEGSKA (reference sequence). Trimming removed 3 bases from V and 3 bases from J, with 14 bases in between. The CDR3 sequence is 14 residues long. CDR3 bases: TGCAGTGCTAGTCCGGAGGCAGGTCACTATGGCTACACCTTC. Its protein product is CSASPEAGHYGYTF.

The CDR3 DNA follows: TGTGCCAGCAGTTGGGGCGTGGGGGACTATGGCTACACCTTC. This gives the protein CASSWGVGDYGYTF. This chain links TRBV12-3 or TRBV12-4 with TRBJ1-2; possibly TRBD1 for D (5 bases). The CDR3 is made up of 14 amino acids. V lost 4 bases to trimming and J lost 3 bases, with 12 bases between them.

V usage is TRBV11-2 and J usage is TRBJ2-3; TRBD2 agrees at 14 bases. The CDR3 runs 20 residues. Germline lookup yields CDR1 SGHAT and CDR2 FQNNGV. The trim removed 0 bases at V and 4 bases at J, leaving 12 bases unmatched. This chain's CDR3 is CASSLDTGTSGSTVADTQYF. The CDR3 coding sequence is TGTGCCAGCAGCTTAGACACCGGGACTAGCGGGAGTACGGTAGCAGATACGCAGTATTTT. Variable domain in full (rest from reference TRBV11-2 and TRBJ2-3): EAGVAQSPRYKIIEKRQSVAFWCNPISGHATLYWYQQILGQGPKLLIQFQNNGVVDDSQLPKDRFSAERLKGVDSTLKIQPAKLEDSAVYLCASSLDTGTSGSTVADTQYFGPGTRLTVL.

This clonotype occurred many times. The chain uses TRBV19 and TRBJ1-2; D unclear. CDR3 length: 12 residues. The V gene's germline CDR1 is LNHDA and CDR2 SQIVND (reference sequence). The V and J ends lost 7 bases and 1 base respectively, with 7 bases between them. CDR3 sequence: CASTGINYGYTF. The CDR3 DNA is TGTGCCAGTACGGGCATTAACTATGGCTACACCTTC.

In this sample, this clonotype turned up a few times. The J gene is TRBJ1-2, the V gene TRBV4-2; possible D gene TRBD1, 5 bases. V was cut by 0 bases and J by 4 bases, with 12 bases left in between. This CDR3 comprises 15 residues. Per germline, CDR1 LGHNA and CDR2 YNFKEQ. The CDR3: CASSQEDGHPYGYTF. CDR3 nucleotide sequence: TGTGCCAGCAGCCAAGAAGATGGACACCCCTATGGCTACACCTTC.

By share of the sample, this clonotype is medium-sized (0.01 to 0.1%). This chain connects TRBV15 to TRBJ2-3; 8 nucleotides agree with TRBD1. Germline V lookup: CDR1 LNHNV, CDR2 YYDKDF (reference sequence). The ends lost 5 bases at V and 3 bases at J; junction bases unmatched: 10. The length of the CDR3 is 16 residues. Here the CDR3 reads CATSGRQGTVTDTQYF. Here the CDR3 DNA reads TGTGCCACCAGCGGCCGACAGGGGACTGTGACAGATACGCAGTATTTT.